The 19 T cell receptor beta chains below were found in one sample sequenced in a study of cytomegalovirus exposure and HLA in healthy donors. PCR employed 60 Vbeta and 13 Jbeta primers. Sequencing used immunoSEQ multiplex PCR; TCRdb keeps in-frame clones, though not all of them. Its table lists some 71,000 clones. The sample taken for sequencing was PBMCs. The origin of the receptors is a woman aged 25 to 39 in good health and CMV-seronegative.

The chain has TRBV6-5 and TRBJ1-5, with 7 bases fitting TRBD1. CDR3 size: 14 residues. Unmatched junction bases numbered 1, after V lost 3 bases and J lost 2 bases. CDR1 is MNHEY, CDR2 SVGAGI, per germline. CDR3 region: CASSYGTGNQPQHF. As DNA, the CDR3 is TGTGCCAGCAGTTATGGGACAGGCAATCAGCCCCAGCATTTT.

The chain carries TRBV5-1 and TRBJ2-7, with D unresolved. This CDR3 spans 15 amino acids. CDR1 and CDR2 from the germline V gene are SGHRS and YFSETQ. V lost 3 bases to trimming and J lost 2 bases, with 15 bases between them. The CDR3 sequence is CASSSYSQNTYEQYF. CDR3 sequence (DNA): TGCGCCAGCAGCTCCTACTCACAGAATACCTACGAGCAGTACTTC.

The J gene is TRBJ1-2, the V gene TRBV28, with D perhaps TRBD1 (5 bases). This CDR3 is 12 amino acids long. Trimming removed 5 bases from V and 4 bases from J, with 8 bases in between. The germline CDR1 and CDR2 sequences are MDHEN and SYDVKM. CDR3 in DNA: TGTGCCAGCAGTGCGACAGCCTATGGCTACACCTTC. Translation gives CASSATAYGYTF.

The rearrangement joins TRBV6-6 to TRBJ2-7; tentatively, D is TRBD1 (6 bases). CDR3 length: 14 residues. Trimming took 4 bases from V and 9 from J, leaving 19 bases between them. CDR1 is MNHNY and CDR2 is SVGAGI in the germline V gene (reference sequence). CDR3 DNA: TGTGCCAGCAGTTCCTCGACAGGACCAGGAAGGCAGTACTTC. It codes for CASSSSTGPGRQYF.

CDR3 sequence: CASSPPGLAHNEQFF. Written as DNA, the CDR3 is TGTGCCAGCTCACCTCCGGGACTAGCCCACAATGAGCAGTTCTTC. V is TRBV18 and J is TRBJ2-1; 9 bases map to TRBD2. The CDR3 extends over 15 amino acids. With V trimmed by 3 bases and J by 5 bases, 5 bases remained unmatched. CDR1 and CDR2 (germline): KGHSH, LQKENI.

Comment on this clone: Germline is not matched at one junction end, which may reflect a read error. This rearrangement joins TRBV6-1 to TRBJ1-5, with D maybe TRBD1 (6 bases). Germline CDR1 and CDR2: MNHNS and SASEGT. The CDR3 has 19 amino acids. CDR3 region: CASSGAGQPRRENNQHQHF. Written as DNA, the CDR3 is TGTGCCAGCAGTGGGGCTGGACAGCCTCGAAGAGAGAACAATCAGCACCAGCATTTT.

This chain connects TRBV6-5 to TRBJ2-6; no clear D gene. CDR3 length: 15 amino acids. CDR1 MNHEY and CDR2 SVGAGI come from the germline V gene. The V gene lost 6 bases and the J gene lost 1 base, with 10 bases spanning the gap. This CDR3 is CASSPDTSGANVLTF. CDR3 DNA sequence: TGTGCCAGCAGCCCCGACACTTCTGGGGCCAACGTCCTGACTTTC.

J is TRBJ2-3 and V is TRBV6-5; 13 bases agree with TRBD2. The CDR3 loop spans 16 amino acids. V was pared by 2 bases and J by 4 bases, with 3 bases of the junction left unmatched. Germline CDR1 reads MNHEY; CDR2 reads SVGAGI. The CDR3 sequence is CASSYRTSGSADTQYF. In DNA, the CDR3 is TGTGCCAGCAGTTACCGGACTAGCGGGAGCGCAGATACGCAGTATTTT.

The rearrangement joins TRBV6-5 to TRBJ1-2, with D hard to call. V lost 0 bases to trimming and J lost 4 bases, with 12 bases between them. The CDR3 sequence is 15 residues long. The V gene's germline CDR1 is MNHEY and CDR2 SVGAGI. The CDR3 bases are TGTGCCAGCAGTTACTCGAAAGGCGGAAGCTATGGCTACACCTTC. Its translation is CASSYSKGGSYGYTF.

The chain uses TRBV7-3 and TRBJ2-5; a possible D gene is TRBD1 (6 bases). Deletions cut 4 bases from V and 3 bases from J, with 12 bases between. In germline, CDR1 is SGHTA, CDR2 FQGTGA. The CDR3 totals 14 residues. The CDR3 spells CASSSRDTEETQYF. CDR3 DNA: TGTGCCAGCAGCTCCCGGGACACCGAAGAGACCCAGTACTTC. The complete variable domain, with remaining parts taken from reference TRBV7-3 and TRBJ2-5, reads GAGVSQTPSNKVTEKGKYVELRCDPISGHTALYWYRQSLGQGPEFLIYFQGTGAADDSGLPNDRFFAVRPEGSVSTLKIQRTERGDSAVYLCASSSRDTEETQYFGPGTRLLVL.

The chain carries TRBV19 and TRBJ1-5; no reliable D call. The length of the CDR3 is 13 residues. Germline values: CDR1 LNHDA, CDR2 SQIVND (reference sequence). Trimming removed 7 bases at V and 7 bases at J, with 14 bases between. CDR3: CASTIGREQPQHF. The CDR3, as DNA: TGTGCCAGTACCATAGGGAGGGAGCAGCCCCAGCATTTT.

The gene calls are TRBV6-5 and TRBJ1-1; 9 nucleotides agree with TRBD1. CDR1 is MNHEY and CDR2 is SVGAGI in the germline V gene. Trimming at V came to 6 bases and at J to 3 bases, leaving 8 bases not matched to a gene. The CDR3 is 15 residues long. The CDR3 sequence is CASRGDRDRDTEAFF. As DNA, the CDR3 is TGTGCCAGCAGGGGGGACAGGGATAGGGACACTGAAGCTTTCTTT.

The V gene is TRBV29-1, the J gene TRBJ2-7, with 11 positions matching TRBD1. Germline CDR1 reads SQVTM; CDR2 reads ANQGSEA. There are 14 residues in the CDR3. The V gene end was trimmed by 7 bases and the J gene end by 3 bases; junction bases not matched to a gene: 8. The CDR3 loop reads CSASPGQGGYEQYF. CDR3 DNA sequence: TGCAGCGCCTCCCCGGGACAGGGGGGCTACGAGCAGTACTTC.

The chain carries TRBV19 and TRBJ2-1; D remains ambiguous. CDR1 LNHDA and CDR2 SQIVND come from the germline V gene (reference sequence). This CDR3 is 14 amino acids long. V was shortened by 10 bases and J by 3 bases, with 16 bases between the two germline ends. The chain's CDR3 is CANKPAPDYNEQFF. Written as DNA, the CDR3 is TGTGCCAATAAGCCCGCCCCTGACTACAATGAGCAGTTCTTC. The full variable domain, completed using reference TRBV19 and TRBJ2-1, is DGGITQSPKYLFRKEGQNVTLSCEQNLNHDAMYWYRQDPGQGLRLIYYSQIVNDFQKGDIAEGYSVSREKKESFPLTVTSAQKNPTAFYLCANKPAPDYNEQFFGPGTRLTVL.

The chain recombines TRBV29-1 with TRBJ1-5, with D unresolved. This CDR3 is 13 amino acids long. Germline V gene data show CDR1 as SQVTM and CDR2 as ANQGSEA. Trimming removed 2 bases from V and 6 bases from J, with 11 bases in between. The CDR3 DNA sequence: TGCAGCGTTGAACCCAACGCCGGTCAGCCCCAGCATTTT. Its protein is CSVEPNAGQPQHF.

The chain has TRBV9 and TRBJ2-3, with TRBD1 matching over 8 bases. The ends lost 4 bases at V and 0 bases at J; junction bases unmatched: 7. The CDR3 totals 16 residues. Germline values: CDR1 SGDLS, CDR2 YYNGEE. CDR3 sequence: CASSFSGQGSTDTQYF. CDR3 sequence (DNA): TGTGCCAGCAGCTTCTCCGGACAGGGTAGCACAGATACGCAGTATTTT. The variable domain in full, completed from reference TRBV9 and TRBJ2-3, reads DSGVTQTPKHLITATGQRVTLRCSPRSGDLSVYWYQQSLDQGLQFLIQYYNGEERAKGNILERFSAQQFPDLHSELNLSSLELGDSALYFCASSFSGQGSTDTQYFGPGTRLTVL.

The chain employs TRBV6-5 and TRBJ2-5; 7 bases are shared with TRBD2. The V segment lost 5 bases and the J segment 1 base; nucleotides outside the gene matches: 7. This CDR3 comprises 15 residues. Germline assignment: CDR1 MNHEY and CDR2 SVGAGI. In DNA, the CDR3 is TGTGCCAGCAGTCCGGGCGGGGGTTCCCAAGAGACCCAGTACTTC. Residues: CASSPGGGSQETQYF.

The DNA for the CDR3 is TGTGCCAGCAGTTACCCGGACATACTCGATCAGTACTTC. It codes for CASSYPDILDQYF. The V call is TRBV6-6, the J call TRBJ2-7; tentative D call: TRBD1 (5 bases). The length of the CDR3 is 13 residues. CDR1 and CDR2 from the germline V gene are MNHNY and SVGAGI (reference sequence). Trimming took 2 bases from V and 10 from J, leaving 15 bases between them.

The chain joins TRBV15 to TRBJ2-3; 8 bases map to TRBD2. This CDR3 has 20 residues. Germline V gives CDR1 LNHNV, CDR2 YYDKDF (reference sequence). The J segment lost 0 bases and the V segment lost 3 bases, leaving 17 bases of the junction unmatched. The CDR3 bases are TGTGCCACCAGCAGGACTACGGTCATTCACTTAGCGGGAAGCACAGATACGCAGTATTTT. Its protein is CATSRTTVIHLAGSTDTQYF.